This T cell receptor (beta chain) was sequenced during a study of CD8 T cells in Susac syndrome (dated by TCRdb to about 2019). About the investigation overall: Of the Susac syndrome patients who were sequenced, roughly 6 had clinically active disease and roughly 8 were in clinical remission. The study used repertoire sequencing to test whether antigen drove CD8+ T cell activation and differentiation in Susac syndrome. At the time of blood withdrawal, Susac syndrome patients were either therapy-naive, taking corticosteroids (with some also receiving IVIg), or on IVIg alone.

Findings and caveats that apply to the study as a whole: The TCR sequencing and HLA analysis was acknowledged to have included a relatively small number of individuals. No clonal expansion was detected in the CD4+ T cell repertoire of Susac syndrome patients.

To note about this clonotype: Its antigen remains undetermined. Per-base qualities were not stored, and no clone one base away is much larger.

V is cut back by 8 bases and J by 11 bases, with 5 bases in the junction unmatched. Via the germline V gene, CDR1 is MDHEN and CDR2 SYDVKM. Counted from cysteine to phenylalanine, this CDR3 has 11 amino acids. Just CDR3 DNA is preserved here, 33 bases in frame from base 1. Peripheral blood CD8+ and CD4+ T cells from healthy donors, Susac syndrome patients and multiple sclerosis patients were profiled by high-throughput TCR beta sequencing. The Susac syndrome patients fulfilled recently defined diagnostic criteria for definite or probable disease. Bulk CD8+ and CD4+ T cells were purified by magnetic negative isolation, while CD8+ TEMRA cells were enriched using FACS. Blood was collected in EDTA tubes and processed within 24 hours, with PBMCs isolated through density gradient centrifugation. PBMCs intended for TCR sequencing were cryopreserved in liquid nitrogen and were subsequently thawed in a 37 degrees C water bath. A purity of at least 90% was achieved for sorted or isolated CD4+, CD8+ and CD8+ TEMRA cells.

RNA was extracted using the RNeasy kit, and about 0.45 to 1 ug of the RNA was reverse transcribed with random hexamers. The immunoSEQ multiplex PCR assay, covering 54 Vbeta and 13 Jbeta segments, was used to amplify TCR beta CDR3 regions. Bias from PCR amplification was corrected by using a synthetic template baseline for primer optimization and for computational correction. The authors' analysis ran thus. Reads were annotated to V, D and J genes according to IMGT and were analyzed with immunoSEQ Analyzer, with only productive sequences retained. Clonality was calculated as one minus the Shannon entropy normalized by log2 of the number of productive unique sequences. For each patient and control, public and private clones were evaluated among the 100 most prevalent clones. Clones were defined as Susac-specific when absent from the healthy and MS cohorts, from fewer than 1,300 published viral clones and from other ImmuneACCESS disease sequences. The public reads were reanalyzed by TCRdb: fastp trimming at Q25, MiXCR alignment, in-frame beta chains only. Identical CDR3 proteins give one entry, which carries the most common genes and DNA. V and J calls and clone size were set by TCRdb, not the authors. In this sample the table shows 71,000 or so distinct CDR3 sequences, roughly 93% of which occur a single time. The ten largest clonotypes hold about 0.15% of the sample.

The specimen sequenced was CD4+ T cells from PBMCs. The sequence came from a human donor with Susac syndrome. Recombination connected TRBV28 to TRBJ2-3, with 9 bases aligning to TRBD1. The CDR3 region has the sequence CASVRDRVQYF. The DNA is as follows: TGTGCCAGCGTCCGGGACAGGGTGCAGTATTTT.